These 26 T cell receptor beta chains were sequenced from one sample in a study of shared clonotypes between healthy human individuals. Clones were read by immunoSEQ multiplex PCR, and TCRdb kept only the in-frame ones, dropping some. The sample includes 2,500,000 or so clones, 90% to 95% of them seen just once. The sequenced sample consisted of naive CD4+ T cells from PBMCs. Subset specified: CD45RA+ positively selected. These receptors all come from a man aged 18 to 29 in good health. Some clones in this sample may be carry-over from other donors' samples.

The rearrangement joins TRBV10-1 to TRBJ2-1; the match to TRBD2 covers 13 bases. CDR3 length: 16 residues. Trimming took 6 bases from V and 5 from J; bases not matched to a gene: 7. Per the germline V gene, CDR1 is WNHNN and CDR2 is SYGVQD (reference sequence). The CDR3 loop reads CASSGTSGTPNNEQFF. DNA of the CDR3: TGCGCCAGCAGCGGGACTAGCGGGACGCCCAACAATGAGCAGTTCTTC.

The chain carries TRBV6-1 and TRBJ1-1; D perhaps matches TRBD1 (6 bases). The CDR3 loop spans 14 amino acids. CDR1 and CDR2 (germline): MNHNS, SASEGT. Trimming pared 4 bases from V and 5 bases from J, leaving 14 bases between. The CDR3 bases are TGTGCCAGCAGTGTAGTCAGGGGATATACTGAAGCTTTCTTT. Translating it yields CASSVVRGYTEAFF.

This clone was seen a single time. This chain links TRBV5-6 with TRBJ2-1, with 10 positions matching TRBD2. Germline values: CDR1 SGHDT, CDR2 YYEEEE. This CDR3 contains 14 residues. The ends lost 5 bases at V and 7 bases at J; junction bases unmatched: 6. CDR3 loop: CASRLAGGINEQFF. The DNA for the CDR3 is TGTGCCAGCAGGTTAGCGGGAGGAATTAATGAGCAGTTCTTC.

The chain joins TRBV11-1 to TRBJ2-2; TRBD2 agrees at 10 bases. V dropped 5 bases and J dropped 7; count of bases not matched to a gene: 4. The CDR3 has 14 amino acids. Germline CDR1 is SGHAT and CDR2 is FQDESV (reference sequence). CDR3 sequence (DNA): TGTGCCAGCAGCCCCTGGACTAGCGGCGGGGAGCTGTTTTTT. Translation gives CASSPWTSGGELFF.

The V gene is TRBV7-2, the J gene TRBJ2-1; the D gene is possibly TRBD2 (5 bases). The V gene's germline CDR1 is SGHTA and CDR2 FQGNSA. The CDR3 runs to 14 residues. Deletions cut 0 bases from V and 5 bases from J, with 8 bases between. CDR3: CASSLAGDHNEQFF. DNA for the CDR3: TGTGCCAGCAGCTTAGCGGGAGACCACAATGAGCAGTTCTTC.

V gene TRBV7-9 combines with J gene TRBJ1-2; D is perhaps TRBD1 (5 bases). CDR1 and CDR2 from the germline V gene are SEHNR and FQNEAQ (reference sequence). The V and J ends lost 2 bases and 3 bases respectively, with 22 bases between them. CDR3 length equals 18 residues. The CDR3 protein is CASSLNGAALSKYYGYTF. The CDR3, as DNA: TGTGCCAGCAGCTTAAATGGGGCGGCCCTATCGAAATACTATGGCTACACCTTC. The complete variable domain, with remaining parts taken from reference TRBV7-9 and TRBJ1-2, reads DTGVSQNPRHKITKRGQNVTFRCDPISEHNRLYWYRQTLGQGPEFLTYFQNEAQLEKSRLLSDRFSAERPKGSFSTLEIQRTEQGDSAMYLCASSLNGAALSKYYGYTFGSGTRLTVV.

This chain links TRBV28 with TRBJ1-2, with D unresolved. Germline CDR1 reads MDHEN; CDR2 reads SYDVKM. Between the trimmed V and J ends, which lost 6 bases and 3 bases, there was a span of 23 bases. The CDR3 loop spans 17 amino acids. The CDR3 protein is CASRRILFMSVDYGYTF. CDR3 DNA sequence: TGTGCCAGCAGGAGAATTCTGTTCATGTCGGTTGACTATGGCTACACCTTC.

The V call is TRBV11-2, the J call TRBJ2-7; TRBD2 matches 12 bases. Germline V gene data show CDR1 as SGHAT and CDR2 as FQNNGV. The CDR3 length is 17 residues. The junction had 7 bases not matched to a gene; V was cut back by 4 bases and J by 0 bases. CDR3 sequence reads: CASSSRTSGVYSYEQYF. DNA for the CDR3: TGTGCCAGCAGCTCCCGGACTAGCGGGGTCTACTCCTACGAGCAGTACTTC.

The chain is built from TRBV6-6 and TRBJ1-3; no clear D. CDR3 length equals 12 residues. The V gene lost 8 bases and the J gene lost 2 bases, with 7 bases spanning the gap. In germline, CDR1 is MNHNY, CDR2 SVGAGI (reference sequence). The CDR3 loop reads CASDGPGNTIYF. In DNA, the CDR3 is TGTGCCAGCGACGGTCCTGGAAACACCATATATTTT.

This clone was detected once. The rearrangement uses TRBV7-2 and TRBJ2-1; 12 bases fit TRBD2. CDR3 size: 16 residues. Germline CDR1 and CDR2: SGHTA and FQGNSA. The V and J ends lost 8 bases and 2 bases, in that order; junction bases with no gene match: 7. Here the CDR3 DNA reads TGTGCCAGCGGGGGAACTAGCGGGAGGACCTACAATGAGCAGTTCTTC. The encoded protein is CASGGTSGRTYNEQFF.

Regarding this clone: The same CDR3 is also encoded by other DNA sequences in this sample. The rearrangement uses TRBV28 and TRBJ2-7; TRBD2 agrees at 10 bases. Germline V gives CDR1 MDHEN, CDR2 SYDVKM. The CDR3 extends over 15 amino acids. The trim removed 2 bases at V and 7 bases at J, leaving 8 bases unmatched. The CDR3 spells CASSLRLAGVGEQYF. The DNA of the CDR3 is TGTGCCAGCAGTTTAAGGCTAGCGGGAGTGGGTGAGCAGTACTTC.

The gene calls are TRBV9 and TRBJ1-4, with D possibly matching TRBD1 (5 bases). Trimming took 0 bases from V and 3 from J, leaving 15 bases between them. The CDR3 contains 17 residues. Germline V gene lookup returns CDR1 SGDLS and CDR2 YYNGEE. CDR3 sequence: CASSVAPGSIPNEKLFF. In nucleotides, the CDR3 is TGTGCCAGCAGCGTAGCCCCAGGGTCTATACCTAATGAAAAACTGTTTTTT.

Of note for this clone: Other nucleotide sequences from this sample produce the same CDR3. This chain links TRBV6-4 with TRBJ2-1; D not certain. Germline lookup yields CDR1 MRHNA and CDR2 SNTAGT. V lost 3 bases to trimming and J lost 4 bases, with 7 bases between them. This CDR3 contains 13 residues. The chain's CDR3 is CASSEGPYNEQFF. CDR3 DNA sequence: TGTGCCAGCAGTGAAGGACCTTACAATGAGCAGTTCTTC.

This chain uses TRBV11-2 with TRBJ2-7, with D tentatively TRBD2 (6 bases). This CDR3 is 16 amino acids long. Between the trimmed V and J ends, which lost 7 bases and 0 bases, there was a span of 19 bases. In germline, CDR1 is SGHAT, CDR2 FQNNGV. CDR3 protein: CASTNLRYGSSYEQYF. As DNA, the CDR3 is TGTGCCAGCACCAACCTACGTTACGGGAGCTCCTACGAGCAGTACTTC.

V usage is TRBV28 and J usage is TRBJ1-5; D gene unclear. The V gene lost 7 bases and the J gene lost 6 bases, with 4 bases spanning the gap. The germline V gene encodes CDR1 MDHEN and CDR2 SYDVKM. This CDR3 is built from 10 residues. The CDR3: CASISQPQHF. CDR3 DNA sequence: TGTGCCAGCATCAGTCAGCCCCAGCATTTT.

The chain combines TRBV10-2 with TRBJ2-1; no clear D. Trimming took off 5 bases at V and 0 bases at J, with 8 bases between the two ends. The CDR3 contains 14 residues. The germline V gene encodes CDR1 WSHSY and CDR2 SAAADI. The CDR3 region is CASSSLSSYNEQFF. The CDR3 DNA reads TGCGCCAGCAGTTCGTTGAGCTCCTACAATGAGCAGTTCTTC.

CDR3 DNA: TGCAGCGTTGCTAGGGGACTATCAGGCTACGAGCAGTACTTC. It codes for CSVARGLSGYEQYF. The chain has TRBV29-1 and TRBJ2-7; 7 bases line up with TRBD2. V lost 4 bases to trimming and J lost 3 bases; unmatched junction nucleotides: 9. Germline V gene lookup returns CDR1 SQVTM and CDR2 ANQGSEA. The CDR3 covers 14 residues.

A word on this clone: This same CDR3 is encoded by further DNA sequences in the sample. CDR3 amino acids: CSVAGIMNTEAFF. As DNA, the CDR3 is TGCAGCGTCGCAGGGATTATGAACACTGAAGCTTTCTTT. V usage is TRBV29-1 and J usage is TRBJ1-1; D may be TRBD1 (5 bases). Germline assignment: CDR1 SQVTM and CDR2 ANQGSEA. The CDR3 length is 13 residues. The V end lost 6 bases, the J end lost 0 bases, and 11 bases lay between the germline ends.

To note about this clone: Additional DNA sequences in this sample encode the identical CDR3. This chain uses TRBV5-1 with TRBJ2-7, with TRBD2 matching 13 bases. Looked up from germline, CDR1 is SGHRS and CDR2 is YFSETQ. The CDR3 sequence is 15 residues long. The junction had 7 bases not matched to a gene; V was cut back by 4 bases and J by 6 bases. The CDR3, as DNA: TGCGCCAGCAGCCCAGGACTAGCGGGGGTCGGCGAGCAGTACTTC. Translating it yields CASSPGLAGVGEQYF.

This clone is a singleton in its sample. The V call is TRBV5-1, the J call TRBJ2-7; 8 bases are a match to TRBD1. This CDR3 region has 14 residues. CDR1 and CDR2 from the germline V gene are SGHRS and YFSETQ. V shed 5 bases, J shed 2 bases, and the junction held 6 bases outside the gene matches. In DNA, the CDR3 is TGCGCCAGCAGTGCAACAGGGGGGACCTACGAGCAGTACTTC. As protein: CASSATGGTYEQYF.

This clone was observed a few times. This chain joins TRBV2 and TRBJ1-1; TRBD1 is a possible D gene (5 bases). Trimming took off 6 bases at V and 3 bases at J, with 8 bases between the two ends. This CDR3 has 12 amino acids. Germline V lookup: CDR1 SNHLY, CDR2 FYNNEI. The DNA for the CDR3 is TGTGCCAGCAGGGGGCAGGACACTGAAGCTTTCTTT. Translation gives CASRGQDTEAFF. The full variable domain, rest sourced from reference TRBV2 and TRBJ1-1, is EPEVTQTPSHQVTQMGQEVILRCVPISNHLYFYWYRQILGQKVEFLVSFYNNEISEKSEIFDDQFSVERPDGSNFTLKIRSTKLEDSAMYFCASRGQDTEAFFGQGTRLTVV.

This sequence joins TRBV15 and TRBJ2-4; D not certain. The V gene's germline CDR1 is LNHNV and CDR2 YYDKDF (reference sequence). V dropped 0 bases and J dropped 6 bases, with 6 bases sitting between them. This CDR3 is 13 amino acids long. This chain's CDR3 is CATSRDTGNIQYF. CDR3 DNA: TGTGCCACCAGCAGAGATACTGGAAACATTCAGTACTTC.

DNA for the CDR3: TGCGCCAGCAGCTTGGGAGCTAGCATGGGTGAGCAGTTCTTC. Translation: CASSLGASMGEQFF. This sequence joins TRBV5-1 and TRBJ2-1; D is possibly TRBD2 (5 bases). This CDR3 has 14 amino acids. Germline V gene data show CDR1 as SGHRS and CDR2 as YFSETQ. Trimming took off 0 bases at V and 9 bases at J, with 13 bases between the two ends.

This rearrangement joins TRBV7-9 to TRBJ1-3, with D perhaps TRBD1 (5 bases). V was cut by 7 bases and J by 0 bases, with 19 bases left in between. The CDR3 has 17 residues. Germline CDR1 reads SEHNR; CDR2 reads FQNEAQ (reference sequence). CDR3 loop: CASTRARGTDSGNTIYF. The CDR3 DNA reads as TGTGCCAGCACCCGGGCCCGAGGGACTGACTCTGGAAACACCATATATTTT.

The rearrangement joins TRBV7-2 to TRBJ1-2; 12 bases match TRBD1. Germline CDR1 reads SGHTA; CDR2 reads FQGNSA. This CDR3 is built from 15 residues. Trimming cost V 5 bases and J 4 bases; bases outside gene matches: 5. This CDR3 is CASSVGTGGVYGYTF. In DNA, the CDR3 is TGTGCCAGCAGCGTCGGGACAGGGGGCGTCTATGGCTACACCTTC.

The CDR3 here is CASSPVSGQSYGYTF. As DNA, the CDR3 is TGTGCCAGCTCACCAGTTTCGGGCCAATCCTATGGCTACACCTTC. The genes are TRBV18 and TRBJ1-2; no clear D. V lost 2 bases to trimming and J lost 4 bases, with 14 bases between them. CDR1 KGHSH and CDR2 LQKENI come from the germline V gene. The CDR3 consists of 15 residues.